Listed below are T cell receptor beta chains from one sample, sequenced in a study of spatial heterogeneity in lung cancer. One entry per CDR3 protein results from TCRdb running MiXCR on the 5' RACE reads. The repertoire holds about 45,000 distinct CDR3 sequences, with roughly an eighth as singletons. Source: PBMCs, taken at surgery. Every receptor here comes from a male donor with early-stage non-small cell lung cancer. CDR3s include the opening cysteine and the closing phenylalanine or tryptophan. The D gene is left open where the match is weak. A row's size may be missing; if present it is once, few, many or a size class.

v_gene	abundance	d_gene	j_gene	CDR3nt	CDR3aa
TRBV30	few	-	TRBJ1-1	TGTGCCTGGAGTGTACGAGGGGACACTGAAGCTTTCTTT	CAWSVRGDTEAFF
TRBV12-3/TRBV12-4	few	-	TRBJ1-2	TGTGCCAGCAGTTTAGCAGGGGACACTGGCTACACCTTC	CASSLAGDTGYTF
TRBV19	many	-	TRBJ2-7	TGTGCCAGTAGTTCCCGGGGCGGAATCTACGAGCAGTACTTC	CASSSRGGIYEQYF
TRBV6-2/TRBV6-3	-	-	TRBJ2-3	TGTGCCAGCACTCCAATGTTGGGACTGAGCACAGATACGCAGTATTTT	CASTPMLGLSTDTQYF
TRBV11-2	few	TRBD1	TRBJ1-6	TGTGCCAGCAGCGAGTCGCGGAGGGGGCTGGGTTCACCCCTCCACTTT	CASSESRRGLGSPLHF
TRBV4-3	few	-	TRBJ1-3	TGCGCCAGCAGCCAAGTGGTAGGCTCTGGAAACACCATATATTTT	CASSQVVGSGNTIYF
TRBV5-1	few	-	TRBJ1-2	TGCGCCAGCAGCTTAGACGGATACTATGGCTACACCTTC	CASSLDGYYGYTF
TRBV6-5	once	TRBD2	TRBJ2-1	TGTGCCAGCAGCTACGGCCCCGGGAGGCCATTCCAATTCTTC	CASSYGPGRPFQFF
TRBV6-5	many	-	TRBJ1-1	TGTGCCAGCAGTTACTCTGGGACCGCCCTTAGCACTGAAGCTTTCTTT	CASSYSGTALSTEAFF
TRBV9	few	-	TRBJ1-6	TGTGCCAGCAGCCAAGAGCCAGGACTCCGGGCCTATAATTCACCCCTCCACTTT	CASSQEPGLRAYNSPLHF
TRBV18	many	-	TRBJ2-7	TGTGCCAGCTCACCAAGCAGGGACCGCTACGAGCAGTACTTC	CASSPSRDRYEQYF
TRBV4-3	many	-	TRBJ2-2	TGCGCCAGCAGCCAGAACACCGGGGAGCTGTTTTTT	CASSQNTGELFF
TRBV4-2	-	TRBD2	TRBJ2-1	TGTGCCAGCAGCCTACTAGCGGGGGGCAAGCATGAGCAGTTCTTC	CASSLLAGGKHEQFF
TRBV7-8	many	-	TRBJ2-1	TGTGCCAGCAGCCTACCAGGGGGGAGGAGGAATGAGCAGTTCTTC	CASSLPGGRRNEQFF
TRBV5-5	-	-	TRBJ2-2	TGTGCCAGCAGCTTTACCTCGAACACCGGGGAGCTGTTTTTT	CASSFTSNTGELFF
TRBV11-2	-	-	TRBJ1-1	TGTGCCAGCAGCTTTGGCAGCTTCCTCACTGAAGCTTTCTTT	CASSFGSFLTEAFF
TRBV28	many	-	TRBJ1-5	TGTGCCAGCAGCTTTAATACAGGGACCGGTAATCAGCCCCAGCATTTT	CASSFNTGTGNQPQHF
TRBV7-9	few	-	TRBJ1-2	TGTGCCAGCAGCTCCACAGGGCGGCGGCAGGGCTACACCTTC	CASSSTGRRQGYTF
TRBV7-2	many	-	TRBJ1-5	TGTGCCAGCAGCGGCAGGGGTCAGCCCCAGCATTTT	CASSGRGQPQHF
TRBV6-5	few	-	TRBJ2-2	TGTGCCAGCAGTTACTCGAGGGGTTCTACCGGGGAGCTGTTTTTT	CASSYSRGSTGELFF
TRBV20-1	few	-	TRBJ1-1	TGCAGTGCTACTAACCTAGGACATAAGAACACTGAAGCTTTCTTT	CSATNLGHKNTEAFF
TRBV29-1	few	-	TRBJ1-2	TGCAGCGTTGACAGAGAATTCTACACCTTC	CSVDREFYTF
TRBV18	-	TRBD1	TRBJ1-3	TGTGCCAGCTCGACAGGGAGCTCTGGAAACACCATATATTTT	CASSTGSSGNTIYF
TRBV25-1	few	-	TRBJ2-1	TGTGCCAGCAGTGAATATGTCCGGAGTCCCGATGAGCAGTTCTTC	CASSEYVRSPDEQFF
TRBV18	-	-	TRBJ1-2	TGTGCCAGCTCACCGTCGCGGACAGACTATGGCTACACCTTC	CASSPSRTDYGYTF
TRBV28	many	-	TRBJ2-1	TGTGCCAGCAGGGAGACAGGAAATTCTCTCCCCTCGGGGTTCTTC	CASRETGNSLPSGFF
TRBV6-5	many	-	TRBJ2-1	TGTGCCAGCAGTTACGACAGCTACAATGAGCAGTTCTTC	CASSYDSYNEQFF
TRBV5-4	-	TRBD1	TRBJ2-1	TGTGCCAGCAGCCTACGGACAGGGGCATACAATGAGCAGTTCTTC	CASSLRTGAYNEQFF
TRBV7-2	once	-	TRBJ2-7	TGTGCCAGCAGCCAGAGGTCCGGGGTCTACGAGCAGTACTTC	CASSQRSGVYEQYF
TRBV29-1	few	TRBD1	TRBJ2-7	TGCAGCGTTCTCGGACAGGGATCCTACGAGCAGTACTTC	CSVLGQGSYEQYF
TRBV7-2	-	-	TRBJ2-3	TGTGCCAGCAGCCCCTTTACAGATACGCAGTATTTT	CASSPFTDTQYF
TRBV3-1	-	TRBD1	TRBJ2-7	TGTGCCAGCAGCCATAGGACAGGGGGCGGCTACGAGCAGTACTTC	CASSHRTGGGYEQYF
TRBV27	many	TRBD1	TRBJ1-6	TGTGCCAGCAGGCGGACAGGAGACGGAGGTTCACCCCTCCACTTT	CASRRTGDGGSPLHF
TRBV30	few	-	TRBJ2-4	TGTGCCTGGGAAGGGCCATCCGAGGCCAAAAACATTCAGTACTTC	CAWEGPSEAKNIQYF
TRBV5-5	few	-	TRBJ2-1	TGTGCCAGCAGCTTGGGGGAGGACAACAGATACTACTACAATGAGCAGTTCTTC	CASSLGEDNRYYYNEQFF
TRBV7-8	-	-	TRBJ1-1	TGTGCCAGCAGCCACTACAGGGCGGAGGCTTTCTTT	CASSHYRAEAFF
TRBV28	few	-	TRBJ2-3	TGTGCCAGCAGGCTATGGAGGACCAGGAGGGTAGATACGCAGTATTTT	CASRLWRTRRVDTQYF
TRBV29-1	-	TRBD2	TRBJ2-5	TGCAGCGTTGAAGGACTAGCGGGAGATAGAGAGACCCAGTACTTC	CSVEGLAGDRETQYF
TRBV12-3/TRBV12-4	few	-	TRBJ2-7	TGTGCCAGCAGTTTAGGCCTAAGCTCCTACGAGCAGTACTTC	CASSLGLSSYEQYF
TRBV20-1	many	-	TRBJ1-2	TGCAGTGCTAGGCTTGTGGGGATTTATGGCTACACCTTC	CSARLVGIYGYTF
TRBV27	many	TRBD1	TRBJ2-7	TGTGCCAGCAGTTTAAGTTTACAGGGGTCCTACGAGCAGTACTTC	CASSLSLQGSYEQYF
TRBV5-4	many	-	TRBJ2-1	TGTGCCAGCAGCTTGGCGAGCGGAGGAGGTGAGCAGTTCTTC	CASSLASGGGEQFF
TRBV20-1	few	-	TRBJ2-5	TGCAGTGCTGATCGGACTGGAGAGACCCAGTACTTC	CSADRTGETQYF
TRBV11-3	many	TRBD2	TRBJ2-3	TGTGCCAGCAGCTTCACTAGCGGGAGCGATACGCAGTATTTT	CASSFTSGSDTQYF
TRBV7-9	-	TRBD1	TRBJ1-6	TGTGCCAGCAGCTTCATACAGGGGGATTCACCCCTCCACTTT	CASSFIQGDSPLHF
TRBV9	-	-	TRBJ2-2	TGTGCCAGCAGCGTAGCAGGGAACACCGGGGAGCTGTTTTTT	CASSVAGNTGELFF
TRBV5-1	many	TRBD1	TRBJ2-7	TGCGCCAGCAGCAATGGACAGGGAAGCTACGAGCAGTACTTC	CASSNGQGSYEQYF
TRBV16	many	TRBD1	TRBJ1-6	TGTGCCAGCAGCCTTACAGGGGGCGAGTCACCCCTCCACTTT	CASSLTGGESPLHF
TRBV5-1	-	TRBD1	TRBJ1-5	TGCGCCAGCAGCCGGACAGGGAATACCGATCAGCCCCAGCATTTT	CASSRTGNTDQPQHF
TRBV29-1	-	-	TRBJ2-1	TGCAGCGTTGACGGCACTAGCAATGAGCAGTTCTTC	CSVDGTSNEQFF
TRBV3-1	-	-	TRBJ2-3	TGTGCCAGCAGCCAAGAAAGGACTCCCAGGGATACGCAGTATTTT	CASSQERTPRDTQYF
TRBV10-3	many	-	TRBJ2-7	TGTGCCATCAGTGAGTCGGACAGACCCTACGAGCAGTACTTC	CAISESDRPYEQYF
TRBV11-3	-	-	TRBJ2-2	TGTGCCAGCAGCTTAGACAGCACCGGGGAGCTGTTTTTT	CASSLDSTGELFF